These T cell receptor beta chains were read from a single sample in a study of blood T cell repertoires in COVID-19. Some clones are missing from TCRdb's copy, which holds only in-frame ones; the method was immunoSEQ multiplex PCR. There are about 98,000 clones in the sample; 82% occur only once, and approximately 11% lies in the top ten. The sample comprised peripheral blood. The receptors were sampled from a man aged 70-80 years with active or convalescent COVID-19. The CDR3 runs from the conserved cysteine through the conserved F or W. The order of the fields is J gene, clone size, V gene, D gene, CDR3 DNA, CDR3 protein. The D gene is left open where the match is weak. Expanded clones are given a class, and other clones once, few, many or no size at all.

TRBJ1-2 | . | TRBV12-3/TRBV12-4 | TRBD1 | TGTGCCAGCAGAAAGGACAGGCACTATGGCTACACCTTC | CASRKDRHYGYTF
TRBJ1-6 | . | TRBV30 | . | TGTGCCTGGAGCCTTCGAGGGCCCAGCTCCTATAATTCACCCCTCCACTTT | CAWSLRGPSSYNSPLHF
TRBJ2-3 | . | TRBV7-6 | TRBD1 | TGTGCCAGCAGCTCAGGACAGGGCGGGTGGACAGATACGCAGTATTTT | CASSSGQGGWTDTQYF
TRBJ2-7 | . | TRBV6-5 | TRBD2 | TGTGCCAGCAGCCGGACTAGCGGGGGAGGCTACGAGCAGTACTTC | CASSRTSGGGYEQYF
TRBJ2-1 | once | TRBV2 | TRBD1 | TGTGCCAGCAGTGCGAGGGACAGCTCCTACAATGAGCAGTTCTTC | CASSARDSSYNEQFF
TRBJ2-3 | . | TRBV2 | TRBD2 | TGTGCCAGCAGTACCCGGACTAGCGGGGGCACAGATACGCAGTATTTT | CASSTRTSGGTDTQYF
TRBJ2-7 | . | TRBV7-9 | . | TGTGCCAGCAGCTTGAGGGAGAGCGAGCAGTACTTC | CASSLRESEQYF
TRBJ2-5 | . | TRBV5-1 | TRBD2 | TGCGCCAGCAGCTCCCCGGGACTAGCGGGGCCTACTCGTGAGACCCAGTACTTC | CASSSPGLAGPTRETQYF
TRBJ2-5 | . | TRBV5-4 | TRBD1 | TGTGCCAGCAGCTCCTCGTCCGGACAGGGAGGCGAGACCCAGTACTTC | CASSSSSGQGGETQYF
TRBJ2-2 | . | TRBV18 | TRBD1 | TGTGCCAGCTCAACCGGGACAGTCGACACCGGGGAGCTGTTTTTT | CASSTGTVDTGELFF
TRBJ2-2 | once | TRBV19 | TRBD1 | TGTGCCAGTAGTATCCAAGGACAGGGGGCCTTTTTCGGGGAGCTGTTTTTT | CASSIQGQGAFFGELFF
TRBJ2-3 | . | TRBV6-5 | . | TGTGCCAGCAGTATGAGAGATACGCAGTATTTT | CASSMRDTQYF
TRBJ1-3 | . | TRBV6-5 | . | TGTGCCAGCAGTTCATTCCACTCTGGAAACACCATATATTTT | CASSSFHSGNTIYF
TRBJ2-7 | few | TRBV20-1 | . | TGCAGTTGGGGAGGGGGCTACGAGCAGTACTTC | CSWGGGYEQYF
TRBJ2-2 | . | TRBV19 | TRBD2 | TGTGCCAGTAGTATAGAGGGACTAGCGGGGGTAACCGGGGAGCTGTTTTTT | CASSIEGLAGVTGELFF
TRBJ1-1 | . | TRBV3-1/TRBV3-2 | . | TGTGCCAGCAGCCTGGGGGGTAACACTGAAGCTTTCTTT | CASSLGGNTEAFF
TRBJ1-1 | . | TRBV11-3 | TRBD1 | TGTGCCAGCAGCCCCGGGACAGGGGGCTACGGGTACACTGAAGCTTTCTTT | CASSPGTGGYGYTEAFF
TRBJ2-7 | . | TRBV9 | . | TGTGCCAGCAGCGGTCAGGGGGGTGATTCCTACGAGCAGTACTTC | CASSGQGGDSYEQYF
TRBJ2-3 | once | TRBV15 | . | TGTGCCACTAGCACTAATGGGCGGGGGCTCACAGATACGCAGTATTTT | CATSTNGRGLTDTQYF
TRBJ1-1 | . | TRBV5-1 | . | TGCGCCAGCAGCTTGGGGTCCCGACAGGTGATGAACACTGAAGCTTTCTTT | CASSLGSRQVMNTEAFF
TRBJ2-7 | . | TRBV21-1 | . | TGTGCCAGCAGCAAAAACGGGAACGGGCTCGAGCAGTACTTC | CASSKNGNGLEQYF
TRBJ2-7 | . | TRBV5-1 | . | TGCGCCAGCAGCCCCTTCGGGGGCTCCTACGAGCAGTACTTC | CASSPFGGSYEQYF
TRBJ2-7 | . | TRBV18 | . | TGTGCCAGCTCACCTTACCGGGACACATACTACGAGCAGTACTTC | CASSPYRDTYYEQYF
TRBJ1-2 | . | TRBV9 | . | TGTGCCAGCAGCGACCAGGGATCTGATGGCTACACCTTC | CASSDQGSDGYTF
TRBJ2-1 | . | TRBV7-2 | . | TGTGCCAGCAGCTTAGATATATCGGGGGTCAATGAGCAGTTCTTC | CASSLDISGVNEQFF
TRBJ2-1 | few | TRBV4-2 | TRBD2 | TGTGCCAGCAGCCAAGATCTTCTCGGACTAGTAAGCGGTGAGCAGTTCTTC | CASSQDLLGLVSGEQFF
TRBJ2-2 | . | TRBV5-1 | TRBD1 | TGCGCCAGCAGCCTGCCTCAGGGGGACACCGGGGAGCTGTTTTTT | CASSLPQGDTGELFF
TRBJ1-1 | . | TRBV6-6 | . | TGTGCCAGCAGTCGGGGAGGGGGGGTTAGCACTGAAGCTTTCTTT | CASSRGGGVSTEAFF
TRBJ2-3 | . | TRBV4-2 | TRBD2 | TGTGCCAGCAGCCGTAGCGGGGGGGGCACAGATACGCAGTATTTT | CASSRSGGGTDTQYF
TRBJ2-4 | . | TRBV6-6 | . | TGTGCCACTTCGTCTGCACTAGCCAAAAACATTCAGTACTTC | CATSSALAKNIQYF
TRBJ2-3 | . | TRBV20-1 | TRBD2 | TGCAGTGCTAGTGAGTCCTGGGCTAGCGGGAAAACAGATACGCAGTATTTT | CSASESWASGKTDTQYF
TRBJ1-3 | . | TRBV6-1 | . | TGTGCCAGCGGTGAAGGAGCGGGAACCTCTGGAAACACCATATATTTT | CASGEGAGTSGNTIYF
TRBJ2-3 | . | TRBV19 | TRBD1 | TGTGCCAGTAGTAGAACCGGGACAGGGCTTAGCACAGATACGCAGTATTTT | CASSRTGTGLSTDTQYF